This T cell receptor beta chain was captured in a study of blood T cell repertoires in COVID-19. Germline CDR1 SGHTA, CDR2 FQGNSA. The CDR3 totals 18 residues. The ends lost 0 bases at V and 4 bases at J; junction bases unmatched: 13. Original methodology: Estimation of nucleated cell counts relied on the amplification of reference gene primers. Repertoires were generated with immunoSEQ multiplex PCR, while TCRdb's copy carries only in-frame clones and drops some. The V and J calls and clone size were taken over from that table, and D and trimming were inferred from the DNA. In the table there are fewer than 250,000 clones, roughly 80% of which are singletons. Recruitment covered roughly 24 US areas and drew participants whose ages spanned about 18 to 90 years. Participants' reported clinical history set cohort assignment.

This chain links TRBV7-2 with TRBJ2-5; 8 bases match TRBD2. The origin of this receptor is a middle-aged woman who had been exposed to COVID-19. The sample was PBMCs or T cells enriched from blood (not recorded which). The CDR3 loop is CASSLAGTSGGARETQYF. As DNA, the CDR3 is TGTGCCAGCAGCTTAGCTGGGACTAGTGGGGGGGCACGAGAGACCCAGTACTTC.